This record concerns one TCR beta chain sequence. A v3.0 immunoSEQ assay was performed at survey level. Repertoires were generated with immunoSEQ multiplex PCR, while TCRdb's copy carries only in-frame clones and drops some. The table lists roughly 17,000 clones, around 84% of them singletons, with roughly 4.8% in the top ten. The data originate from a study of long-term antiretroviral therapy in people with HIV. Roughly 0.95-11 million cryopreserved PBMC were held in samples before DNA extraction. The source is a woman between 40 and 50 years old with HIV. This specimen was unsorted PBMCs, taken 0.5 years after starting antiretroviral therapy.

CDR3 DNA sequence: TGTGCCAGCAGTGAAGAGGGCCACATGGCGGACATTCAGTACTTC. Encoded protein: CASSEEGHMADIQYF. The chain has TRBV6-1 and TRBJ2-4; unclear D gene. V was trimmed by 1 base and J by 8 bases, leaving 15 bases between them. CDR3 length equals 15 residues. Germline CDR1 reads MNHNS; CDR2 reads SASEGT.